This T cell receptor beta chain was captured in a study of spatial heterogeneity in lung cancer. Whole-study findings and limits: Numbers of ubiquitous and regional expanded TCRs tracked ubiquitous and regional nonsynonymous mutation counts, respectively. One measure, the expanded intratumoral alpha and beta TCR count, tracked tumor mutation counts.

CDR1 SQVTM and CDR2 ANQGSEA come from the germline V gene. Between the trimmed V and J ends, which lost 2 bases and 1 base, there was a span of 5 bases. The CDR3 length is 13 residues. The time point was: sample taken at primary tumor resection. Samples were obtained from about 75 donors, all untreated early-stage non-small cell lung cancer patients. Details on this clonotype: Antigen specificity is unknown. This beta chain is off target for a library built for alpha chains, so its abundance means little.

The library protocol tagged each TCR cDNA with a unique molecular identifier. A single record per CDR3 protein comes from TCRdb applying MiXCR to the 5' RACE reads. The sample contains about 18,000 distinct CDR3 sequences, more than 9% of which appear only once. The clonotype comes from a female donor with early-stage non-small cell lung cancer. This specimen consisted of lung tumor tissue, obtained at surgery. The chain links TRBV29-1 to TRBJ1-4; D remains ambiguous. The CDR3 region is CSVERLTNEKLFF. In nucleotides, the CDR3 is TGCAGCGTTGAACGGTTAACTAATGAAAAACTGTTTTTT.